This T cell receptor (beta chain) was sequenced in a study of control samples from healthy donors and cancer patients. Produced via immunoSEQ multiplex PCR; TCRdb's table is partial and in-frame only. The top ten hold around 0.9% of the sample, which has tens of thousands of clones, around 93% seen once. V shed 1 base and J shed 6 bases, with 4 bases lying between them. CDR1 is SGHAT and CDR2 is FQNNGV in the germline V gene. This CDR3 is built from 13 residues. V is TRBV11-2 and J is TRBJ1-6; no clear D gene. Sequenced: PBMCs. The sequence came from a man aged 25-45 years with colorectal cancer. The CDR3, as DNA: TGTGCCAGCAGCTTAGCCCTTAATTCACCCCTCCACTTT. It codes for CASSLALNSPLHF.